Following are 13 T cell receptor beta chains from one sample sequenced in a study of T-cell memory formation after mild COVID-19. TCRdb passed the 5' RACE reads through MiXCR, listing each CDR3 protein once. This table holds 450,000 to 650,000 distinct CDR3 sequences, about a fifth found once. Sequences were obtained from PBMCs or a T cell subset sorted from them (not recorded which). The source is an adult woman who had mild COVID-19 (a few samples of this study predate the infection). Cell type and time point are not known.

This clonotype was detected a few times. This chain uses TRBV13 with TRBJ1-1; the D is unclear. V gave up 2 bases and J gave up 4 bases, with 11 bases separating them. Germline-derived CDR1 and CDR2 are PRHDT and FYEKMQ (reference sequence). This CDR3 is 14 amino acids long. CDR3 DNA sequence: TGTGCCAGCAGCTTACCCACCCTTAGCACTGAAGCTTTCTTT. This sequence encodes CASSLPTLSTEAFF.

The genes are TRBV20-1 and TRBJ2-1; 8 bases map to TRBD2. CDR3 length: 15 residues. The V gene's germline CDR1 is DFQATT and CDR2 SNEGSKA (reference sequence). Unmatched junction bases numbered 4, after V lost 0 bases and J lost 3 bases. CDR3 in DNA: TGCAGTGCTAGAGACATGACTAGCGACTACAATGAGCAGTTCTTC. It codes for CSARDMTSDYNEQFF.

This rearrangement joins TRBV12-3 or TRBV12-4 to TRBJ2-1, with D possibly being TRBD2 (5 bases). V was shortened by 4 bases and J by 4 bases, with 11 bases between the two germline ends. This CDR3 comprises 14 residues. Here the CDR3 DNA reads TGTGCCAGCAGTTCCGGGGTAGGGTACAATGAGCAGTTCTTC. This translates into CASSSGVGYNEQFF.

This clonotype appeared a few times. The rearrangement links TRBV9 to TRBJ2-3, with a tentative D call TRBD1 (7 bases). The germline CDR1 and CDR2 sequences are SGDLS and YYNGEE. V lost 0 bases and J 5 bases, leaving 13 bases between the germline ends. The CDR3 runs 15 residues. DNA for the CDR3: TGTGCCAGCAGCGTAGATGGAGGGGGCAGAGATACGCAGTATTTT. It translates to CASSVDGGGRDTQYF.

The chain joins TRBV6-2 or TRBV6-3 to TRBJ2-3; TRBD2 aligns across 8 bases. Germline loops: CDR1 MNHEY, CDR2 SVGEGT. CDR3 length: 14 amino acids. Trimming at V came to 7 bases and at J to 5 bases, leaving 8 bases not matched to a gene. The CDR3 loop reads CASIPRGVIDTQYF. The DNA of the CDR3 is TGTGCCAGCATCCCGCGGGGGGTTATAGATACGCAGTATTTT.

The chain recombines TRBV30 with TRBJ2-3, with a possible D match to TRBD1 (6 bases). The CDR3 has 14 amino acids. CDR1 and CDR2 from the germline V gene are GTSNPN and SVGIG (reference sequence). V lost 3 bases and J lost 8, with 18 bases in between. For the CDR3, the DNA is TGTGCCTGGAGGGTCAGGGGCGGAGCGAGTACGCAGTATTTT. Protein: CAWRVRGGASTQYF.

J is TRBJ2-7 and V is TRBV5-1, with D tentatively TRBD1 or TRBD2 (5 bases each). Germline CDR1 is SGHRS and CDR2 is YFSETQ. CDR3 size: 13 residues. The V gene lost 0 bases and the J gene lost 5 bases, with 9 bases spanning the gap. CDR3 region: CASSLAMGDEQYF. The CDR3 coding sequence is TGCGCCAGCAGCTTGGCCATGGGGGACGAGCAGTACTTC.

This clonotype was seen at least ten times. Germline and junction disagree at one end, which may indicate a read error. CDR3 nucleotides: TGTGCCAGCAGCTTAGTCCAGGGGAACACCGGGGAGCTGTTTTTT. Amino acid sequence: CASSLVQGNTGELFF. The chain joins TRBV12-3 or TRBV12-4 to TRBJ2-2, with D possibly being TRBD1 (5 bases). The CDR3 length is 15 residues.

CDR3 loop: CASRKYYEQYF. The CDR3 DNA follows: TGTGCCAGCAGAAAGTACTACGAGCAGTACTTC. The chain combines TRBV28 with TRBJ2-7; no clear D gene. Germline V gene data show CDR1 as MDHEN and CDR2 as SYDVKM. The CDR3 has 11 amino acids. The ends were cut back, 6 bases at V and 3 bases at J, with 6 bases in the middle.

The chain links TRBV5-4 to TRBJ1-1; possible D gene TRBD1, 6 bases. V lost 3 bases and J lost 4, with 16 bases in between. Per germline, CDR1 SGHNT and CDR2 YYREEE (reference sequence). The CDR3 length is 15 residues. As DNA, the CDR3 is TGTGCCAGCAGCTCGGACAGTGGAAGAGTCACTGAAGCTTTCTTT. Encoded protein: CASSSDSGRVTEAFF.

The V gene is TRBV9, the J gene TRBJ2-1, with D unresolved. This CDR3 has 11 amino acids. V dropped 3 bases and J dropped 12 bases, with 10 bases sitting between them. Germline CDR1 SGDLS, CDR2 YYNGEE. The CDR3 nucleotides read TGTGCCAGCAGCGCCGACTCCATGCAGTTCTTC. Translation gives CASSADSMQFF. The whole variable domain, filled in from reference TRBV9 and TRBJ2-1, reads DSGVTQTPKHLITATGQRVTLRCSPRSGDLSVYWYQQSLDQGLQFLIQYYNGEERAKGNILERFSAQQFPDLHSELNLSSLELGDSALYFCASSADSMQFFGPGTRLTVL.

The chain joins TRBV7-9 to TRBJ1-1; no clear D. Trimming pared 6 bases from V and 3 bases from J, leaving 17 bases between. Germline CDR1 SEHNR, CDR2 FQNEAQ (reference sequence). This CDR3 spans 15 amino acids. The CDR3 nucleotides are TGTGCCAGCAGAACCCCGGTCGGTATTGACACTGAAGCTTTCTTT. It translates to CASRTPVGIDTEAFF.

This clonotype was picked up a small number of times. The gene calls are TRBV5-1 and TRBJ2-7, with 10 bases fitting TRBD1. Trimming at V came to 4 bases and at J to 2 bases, leaving 6 bases not matched to a gene. The length of the CDR3 is 15 residues. CDR1 is SGHRS and CDR2 is YFSETQ in the germline V gene. Here the CDR3 DNA reads TGCGCCAGCAGCCCCGGGACAGGGGTGACCTACGAGCAGTACTTC. It encodes CASSPGTGVTYEQYF.